A single T cell receptor beta chain is shown here with its context. The junction had 1 base not matched to a gene; V was cut back by 4 bases and J by 3 bases. The CDR3 is made up of 14 amino acids. The germline CDR1 and CDR2 sequences are MNHEY and SMNVEV (reference sequence). This entry belongs to a study of blood T cell repertoires in COVID-19. Study as a whole: The United States, Italy and Spain provided the acute and convalescent COVID-19 samples. From T cells, B-cell-depleted T cells, or PBMCs came the material, which was cDNA or gDNA.

In the original workflow: Reference gene primer amplification gave estimated nucleated cell counts. Libraries were prepared by immunoSEQ multiplex PCR; TCRdb keeps only in-frame clonotypes and omits some of them. From that table come the V and J calls and clone size; the DNA was used to work out D and trimming. Here the sample spans tens of thousands of clones, approximately 86% being singletons. The sequencing sample was made of peripheral blood. The receptor was isolated from a man aged 80 or over with active COVID-19. This chain connects TRBV27 to TRBJ2-1; 9 bases agree with TRBD1. CDR3 loop: CASSSGQGYNEQFF. DNA for the CDR3: TGTGCCAGCAGTTCGGGACAGGGCTACAATGAGCAGTTCTTC.